The clone carrying this TCR beta chain appeared a single time. This entry is derived from a study of blood T cells in healthy people across ages. CDR3 length: 13 amino acids. V was cut by 4 bases and J by 10 bases, with 17 bases left in between. Per germline, CDR1 SGDLS and CDR2 YYNGEE. Alongside a J-beta primer mix, a sample-barcoded 5' primer served in a second PCR lasting roughly 7 to 12 cycles. TCRdb recomputed calls from the 5' RACE reads with MiXCR, one row per CDR3 protein. The sample comprises over a million distinct CDR3 sequences, 35% to 55% of which are singletons, and around 18% rests with the top ten.

The sample comprised blood. The receptor comes from an older woman in good health. V usage is TRBV9 and J usage is TRBJ1-1; D is unclear. The CDR3 sequence: CASSSLDGEGAFF. Written as DNA, the CDR3 is TGTGCCAGCAGCTCCCTTGACGGGGAAGGAGCTTTCTTT.